This T cell receptor beta chain was captured in a study of blood T cell repertoires in COVID-19. Sequencing was performed with immunoSEQ multiplex PCR; in TCRdb, only in-frame clones are kept and a portion is missing. The data show 200,000 to 300,000 clones, about 90% seen once. In germline, CDR1 is LGHDT, CDR2 YNNKEL (reference sequence). Trimming removed 2 bases at V and 4 bases at J, with 8 bases between. This CDR3 is 14 amino acids long. Sequenced sample: peripheral blood. The chain carries TRBV3-1 (or the pseudogene TRBV3-2) and TRBJ2-2, with TRBD1 as a possible D gene (7 bases). The clonotype comes from a woman between 40 and 50 years old who had recovered from COVID-19. The CDR3 coding sequence is TGTGCCAGCAGCCAACAGGGGGGCACCGGGGAGCTGTTTTTT. Protein: CASSQQGGTGELFF.